These 20 T cell receptor beta chains originate from one sample sequenced in a study of graft-versus-host responses after intestinal transplantation. Their cognate antigens are unknown. This table comes from immunoSEQ multiplex PCR, and its TCRdb copy is limited to in-frame clones, with some not included. The sample includes over 100,000 clones, around 90% seen only once; the top ten take 0.23%. The specimen was unstimulated CD4+ T cells sorted from spleen or lymph node cells, collected before transplant. The receptor set was obtained from a human donor who was the organ donor for an intestinal transplant.

This clone occurred once. For the CDR3, the DNA is TGTGCCAGCAGTTACTCGAACCGGGTCACAGATACGCAGTATTTT. Its protein is CASSYSNRVTDTQYF. V is TRBV6-5 and J is TRBJ2-3; no firm D call. The CDR3 is 15 amino acids. The V gene lost 0 bases and the J gene lost 2 bases, with 9 bases spanning the gap. The V gene's germline CDR1 is MNHEY and CDR2 SVGAGI.

V gene TRBV11-2 combines with J gene TRBJ2-3; perhaps TRBD1 as D (6 bases). Trimming left V 1 base short and J 7 bases short, with 9 bases between. Germline V gene sequence: CDR1 SGHAT, CDR2 FQNNGV. The CDR3 consists of 13 residues. The DNA of the CDR3 is TGTGCCAGCAGCTTAGGGGGGCCGAATACGCAGTATTTT. Amino acid sequence: CASSLGGPNTQYF.

The V and J genes are TRBV5-8 and TRBJ2-7; 8 bases fit TRBD1. Germline loops: CDR1 SGHTS, CDR2 YDEGEE. J lost 3 bases, V lost 6 bases, and 5 bases had no gene match. The CDR3 extends over 13 amino acids. CDR3 nucleotide sequence: TGTGCCAGCAACGGACAGGGCGTCTACGAGCAGTACTTC. It yields the protein CASNGQGVYEQYF. The full variable domain, in which reference TRBV5-8 and TRBJ2-7 provide the parts outside the CDR3, is EAGVTQSPTHLIKTRGQQATLRCSPISGHTSVYWYQQALGLGLQFLLWYDEGEERNRGNFPPRFSGRQFPNYSSELNVNALELEDSALYLCASNGQGVYEQYFGPGTRLTVT.

This clone has a handful of counts. The rearrangement links TRBV2 to TRBJ1-2; no clear D gene. Trimming removed 0 bases at V and 4 bases at J, with 6 bases between. The CDR3 covers 13 residues. Germline CDR1 SNHLY, CDR2 FYNNEI. CDR3 DNA: TGTGCCAGCAGTGAAGCGGGCACCTATGGCTACACCTTC. Amino acids: CASSEAGTYGYTF.

The chain has TRBV19 and TRBJ1-4; D is unresolved. The germline CDR1 and CDR2 sequences are LNHDA and SQIVND (reference sequence). V lost 7 bases and J 4 bases, leaving 10 bases between the germline ends. The CDR3 length is 13 residues. Here the CDR3 DNA reads TGTGCCAGTATGGACGGTAATAATGAAAAACTGTTTTTT. Protein: CASMDGNNEKLFF. Based on the CDR3 plus reference TRBV19 and TRBJ1-4, the full variable domain is DGGITQSPKYLFRKEGQNVTLSCEQNLNHDAMYWYRQDPGQGLRLIYYSQIVNDFQKGDIAEGYSVSREKKESFPLTVTSAQKNPTAFYLCASMDGNNEKLFFGSGTQLSVL.

Only one count was recorded for this clone. The chain links TRBV6-6 to TRBJ1-3, with D hard to call. The CDR3 covers 10 residues. Germline assignment: CDR1 MNHNY and CDR2 SVGAGI (reference sequence). Between the trimmed V and J ends, which lost 4 bases and 7 bases, there was a span of 2 bases. CDR3 sequence: CASSCNTIYF. Here the CDR3 DNA reads TGTGCCAGCAGTTGTAACACCATATATTTT.

This clone has only one observation. The V and J genes are TRBV9 and TRBJ2-2; D not certain. The CDR3 has 12 residues. V was trimmed by 6 bases and J by 7 bases, leaving 10 bases between them. From germline, CDR1 is SGDLS and CDR2 YYNGEE. As DNA, the CDR3 is TGTGCCAGCACCAACCCCGGCGGGGAGCTGTTTTTT. Protein product: CASTNPGGELFF.

The chain employs TRBV6-5 and TRBJ2-1; possibly TRBD2 for D (6 bases). Per germline, CDR1 MNHEY and CDR2 SVGAGI. Trimming took 11 bases from V and 0 from J, leaving 14 bases between them. The CDR3 extends over 14 amino acids. CDR3 DNA sequence: TGTGCCGTTGCGCGGGGCAGCTCCTACAATGAGCAGTTCTTC. Protein product: CAVARGSSYNEQFF.

This chain connects TRBV2 to TRBJ2-7, with 10 nucleotides matching TRBD1. CDR3 length equals 16 residues. Germline values: CDR1 SNHLY, CDR2 FYNNEI. Germline trimming cut 2 bases from V and 3 bases from J; bases unmatched to any gene: 7. CDR3 region: CASSEFRGQGSYEQYF. The CDR3 DNA sequence: TGTGCCAGCAGTGAATTTAGGGGACAGGGGAGCTACGAGCAGTACTTC.

This chain uses TRBV4-2 with TRBJ1-2; D gene unclear. V was trimmed by 0 bases and J by 4 bases, leaving 18 bases between them. The germline gives CDR1 LGHNA, CDR2 YNFKEQ. The CDR3 consists of 17 residues. The CDR3: CASSQEGPVGSLYGYTF. DNA of the CDR3: TGTGCCAGCAGCCAAGAAGGGCCGGTGGGCAGTCTCTATGGCTACACCTTC.

For this clone: Relative to the germline gene, one junction end is altered; a read error may explain this. The chain has TRBV28 and TRBJ2-3; 9 bases match TRBD2. Germline CDR1 is MDHEN and CDR2 is SYDVKM. This CDR3 is built from 15 residues. The CDR3 DNA reads TGTGCCGGCAGTTTGTCTAGCGGGATGGGGGATACGCAGTATTTT. It encodes CAGSLSSGMGDTQYF.

The rearrangement uses TRBV5-1 and TRBJ2-2, with 8 bases fitting TRBD2. Germline V gene sequence: CDR1 SGHRS, CDR2 YFSETQ. The CDR3 sequence is 16 residues long. Trimming removed 4 bases from V and 4 bases from J; junction bases left unmatched: 9. Here the CDR3 reads CASSALAGRGTGELFF. The CDR3 DNA reads TGCGCCAGCAGCGCCTTAGCGGGAAGGGGCACCGGGGAGCTGTTTTTT.

The V gene is TRBV4-2, the J gene TRBJ1-2, with TRBD1 matching over 7 bases. The germline gives CDR1 LGHNA, CDR2 YNFKEQ. This CDR3 has 15 amino acids. The junction had 10 bases not matched to a gene; V was cut back by 5 bases and J by 4 bases. The CDR3 loop is CASSLVGQGGYGYTF. CDR3 bases: TGTGCCAGCAGCTTGGTTGGCCAGGGGGGCTATGGCTACACCTTC.

V gene TRBV7-2 combines with J gene TRBJ1-6; 7 bases map to TRBD1. Germline V gene sequence: CDR1 SGHTA, CDR2 FQGNSA. CDR3 length: 16 amino acids. Trimming removed 0 bases from V and 9 bases from J; junction bases left unmatched: 8. The CDR3 protein is CASSLATGSVISPLHF. The CDR3 bases are TGTGCCAGCAGCTTAGCGACAGGGTCGGTGATTTCACCCCTCCACTTT.

CDR3 sequence: CASSKTLGTPFFYEQYF. DNA of the CDR3: TGCGCCAGCAGTAAAACTCTCGGGACGCCGTTTTTTTACGAGCAGTACTTC. This sequence joins TRBV23-1 and TRBJ2-7; D might be TRBD1 or TRBD2, each matching 5 bases. TRBV23-1 is an ORF, with its function uncertain. This CDR3 spans 17 amino acids. The V end was cut by 5 bases, the J end by 4 bases, with 24 bases between.

J is TRBJ2-2 and V is TRBV5-1, with D perhaps matching TRBD1 or TRBD2 (6 bases each). The CDR3 runs to 13 residues. Germline V gives CDR1 SGHRS, CDR2 YFSETQ. The germline V and J ends were trimmed by 4 bases and 5 bases, with 9 bases remaining between them. As DNA, the CDR3 is TGCGCCAGCAGCCTAGGGGGGACCGGGGAGCTGTTTTTT. Its protein is CASSLGGTGELFF. The full variable domain, completed using reference TRBV5-1 and TRBJ2-2, is KAGVTQTPRYLIKTRGQQVTLSCSPISGHRSVSWYQQTPGQGLQFLFEYFSETQRNKGNFPGRFSGRQFSNSRSEMNVSTLELGDSALYLCASSLGGTGELFFGEGSRLTVL.

The rearrangement uses TRBV19 and TRBJ2-1; 13 nucleotides line up with TRBD2. CDR1 LNHDA and CDR2 SQIVND come from the germline V gene (reference sequence). V shed 3 bases, J shed 4 bases, and the junction held 0 bases outside the gene matches. The CDR3 covers 15 residues. The CDR3 DNA is TGTGCCAGTAGTATGGGACTAGCGGGGTACAATGAGCAGTTCTTC. It codes for CASSMGLAGYNEQFF. Supplemented by reference TRBV19 and TRBJ2-1, the full variable domain reads DGGITQSPKYLFRKEGQNVTLSCEQNLNHDAMYWYRQDPGQGLRLIYYSQIVNDFQKGDIAEGYSVSREKKESFPLTVTSAQKNPTAFYLCASSMGLAGYNEQFFGPGTRLTVL.

The chain joins TRBV6-5 to TRBJ2-2; D may be TRBD2 (6 bases). Germline CDR1 is MNHEY and CDR2 is SVGAGI. The CDR3 contains 13 residues. Trimming removed 5 bases at V and 5 bases at J, with 9 bases between. The DNA of the CDR3 is TGTGCCAGCAGTCGGGGGTTTACCGGGGAGCTGTTTTTT. This sequence encodes CASSRGFTGELFF.

This clone was recorded only once. The chain has TRBV9 and TRBJ2-3, with no clear D. The CDR3 spans 13 residues. Germline V lookup: CDR1 SGDLS, CDR2 YYNGEE. V lost 2 bases and J lost 4, with 8 bases in between. In nucleotides, the CDR3 is TGTGCCAGCAGCGTCGGTCAGCCAGATACGCAGTATTTT. Translation: CASSVGQPDTQYF.

J is TRBJ2-2 and V is TRBV5-1; perhaps TRBD1 as D (6 bases). The length of the CDR3 is 20 residues. The germline V gene encodes CDR1 SGHRS and CDR2 YFSETQ. Trimming took 1 base from V and 5 from J, leaving 27 bases between them. CDR3 bases: TGCGCCAGCAGCTTGTCAGGACTGACACAACAGAAGGGGGTTACCGGGGAGCTGTTTTTT. Translation gives CASSLSGLTQQKGVTGELFF.